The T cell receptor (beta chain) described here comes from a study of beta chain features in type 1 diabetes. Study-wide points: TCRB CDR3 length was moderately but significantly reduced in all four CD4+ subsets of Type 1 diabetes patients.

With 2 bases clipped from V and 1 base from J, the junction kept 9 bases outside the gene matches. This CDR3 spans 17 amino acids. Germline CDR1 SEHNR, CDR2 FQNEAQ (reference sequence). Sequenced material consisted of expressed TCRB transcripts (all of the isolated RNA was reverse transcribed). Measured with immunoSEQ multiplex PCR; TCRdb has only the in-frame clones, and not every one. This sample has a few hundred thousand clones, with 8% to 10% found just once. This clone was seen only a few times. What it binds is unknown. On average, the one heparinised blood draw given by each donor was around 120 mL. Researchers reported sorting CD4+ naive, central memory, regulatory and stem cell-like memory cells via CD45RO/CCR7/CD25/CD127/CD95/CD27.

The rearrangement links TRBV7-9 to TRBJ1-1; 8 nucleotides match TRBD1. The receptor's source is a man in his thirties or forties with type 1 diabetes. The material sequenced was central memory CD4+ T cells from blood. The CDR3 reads CASSLWGLGQANTEAFF. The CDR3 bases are TGTGCCAGCAGCTTATGGGGACTGGGACAGGCGAACACTGAAGCTTTCTTT.